The 23 T cell receptor beta chains below come from one sample, sequenced in a study of blood T cell repertoires in COVID-19. Data came from immunoSEQ multiplex PCR; TCRdb stores just in-frame clones and leaves some out. The table lists 200,000 to 250,000 clones, roughly 79% of them singletons. The source material was peripheral blood. Receptors were obtained from a woman over 75 with COVID-19, enrolled during active disease.

The chain couples TRBV7-2 to TRBJ2-2; D possibly corresponds to TRBD2 (5 bases). Germline V gene lookup returns CDR1 SGHTA and CDR2 FQGNSA. Trimming removed 5 bases from V and 4 bases from J, with 11 bases in between. CDR3 size: 14 residues. The CDR3 loop reads CASSGEQITGELFF. CDR3 nucleotides: TGTGCCAGCAGCGGGGAGCAAATCACCGGGGAGCTGTTTTTT.

This clone is a singleton in its sample. The V gene is TRBV5-1, the J gene TRBJ2-1; D is perhaps TRBD1 (6 bases). CDR1 is SGHRS and CDR2 is YFSETQ in the germline V gene. The CDR3 is made up of 17 amino acids. V gave up 3 bases and J gave up 1 base, with 17 bases separating them. The CDR3, as DNA: TGCGCCAGCAGCTGGGGGCTTGGGGCGGCATCCTACAATGAGCAGTTCTTC. It specifies CASSWGLGAASYNEQFF.

The rearrangement joins TRBV3-1 (or the pseudogene TRBV3-2) to TRBJ1-2; TRBD1 might be the D (5 bases). Germline-derived CDR1 and CDR2 are LGHDT and YNNKEL (reference sequence). The CDR3 totals 16 residues. With 1 base removed from V and 8 bases from J, the gap between germline ends came to 20 bases. Here the CDR3 DNA reads TGTGCCAGCAGCCAAGTAGACCCTTCAAGTAGGGGCGGCTACACCTTC. This codes for CASSQVDPSSRGGYTF.

The chain links TRBV14 to TRBJ2-3; D is uncertain. Trimming stripped 0 bases from V and 2 bases from J, with 6 bases between. Germline loops: CDR1 SGHDN, CDR2 FVKESK. The CDR3 runs to 14 residues. As DNA, the CDR3 is TGTGCCAGCAGCCAAGAGCTCTACACAGATACGCAGTATTTT. Protein sequence: CASSQELYTDTQYF. Based on the CDR3 plus reference TRBV14 and TRBJ2-3, the full variable domain is EAGVTQFPSHSVIEKGQTVTLRCDPISGHDNLYWYRRVMGKEIKFLLHFVKESKQDESGMPNNRFLAERTGGTYSTLKVQPAELEDSGVYFCASSQELYTDTQYFGPGTRLTVL.

The V and J genes are TRBV12-3 or TRBV12-4 and TRBJ1-1; no definite D call. V was trimmed by 6 bases and J by 11 bases, leaving 13 bases between them. This CDR3 is 11 amino acids long. The CDR3 DNA is TGTGCCAGCAGCACTCCGAGGAGGGCTTTCTTT. Its protein is CASSTPRRAFF.

The V gene is TRBV9, the J gene TRBJ1-2, with a tentative D call TRBD1 (6 bases). The V gene lost 5 bases and the J gene lost 4 bases, with 18 bases spanning the gap. This CDR3 has 15 residues. Germline V gene lookup returns CDR1 SGDLS and CDR2 YYNGEE. This CDR3 reads CASSRGARNGYGYTF. Here the CDR3 DNA reads TGTGCCAGCAGTCGGGGGGCACGGAATGGCTATGGCTACACCTTC.

The chain links TRBV5-1 to TRBJ2-1, with TRBD2 matching 8 bases. This CDR3 contains 17 residues. V trimming: 3 bases; J trimming: 7 bases; junction bases outside the gene matches: 15. Germline V CDR1 and CDR2: SGHRS, YFSETQ. CDR3 residues: CASSSEPPGGAWNEQFF. CDR3 coding DNA: TGCGCCAGCAGCTCGGAACCCCCGGGAGGGGCTTGGAATGAGCAGTTCTTC.

CDR3 coding DNA: TGCAGCGCGGGACAGAGAAGTACTACTGAAGCTTTCTTT. Residues: CSAGQRSTTEAFF. This chain links TRBV29-1 with TRBJ1-1; TRBD1 matches at 7 bases. V was pared by 7 bases and J by 5 bases, with 10 bases of the junction left unmatched. The CDR3 covers 13 residues. The V gene's germline CDR1 is SQVTM and CDR2 ANQGSEA.

J is TRBJ2-2 and V is TRBV28; 8 bases are a match to TRBD1. This CDR3 has 13 residues. Trimming removed 8 bases from V and 6 bases from J; junction bases left unmatched: 5. In germline, CDR1 is MDHEN, CDR2 SYDVKM. The CDR3 loop is CASGTGGPGELFF. The CDR3, as DNA: TGTGCCAGCGGAACAGGGGGGCCCGGGGAGCTGTTTTTT.

The chain has TRBV5-5 and TRBJ2-1, with 10 positions matching TRBD2. The germline V gene encodes CDR1 SGHKS and CDR2 YYEKEE (reference sequence). V trimming: 4 bases; J trimming: 3 bases; junction bases outside the gene matches: 4. The CDR3 is made up of 15 amino acids. The CDR3 region has the DNA TGTGCCAGCAGCCCGGGACTAGCGCTCTACAATGAGCAGTTCTTC. Translation gives CASSPGLALYNEQFF.

The rearrangement uses TRBV28 and TRBJ1-1; weak D call: TRBD1 (6 bases). Trimming left V 6 bases short and J 11 bases short, with 19 bases between. CDR1 and CDR2 from the germline V gene are MDHEN and SYDVKM. The CDR3 is 13 amino acids. The CDR3 sequence: CASRQVGQGLAFF. CDR3 nucleotide sequence: TGTGCCAGCAGACAGGTCGGGCAGGGGTTGGCTTTCTTT.

This clone was counted a single time. CDR3 amino acids: CASSGRGGAADTQYF. The CDR3 nucleotides read TGTGCCAGCAGTGGAAGGGGGGGGGCCGCAGATACGCAGTATTTT. This rearrangement joins TRBV2 to TRBJ2-3; maybe TRBD2 (7 bases). Deletions cut 4 bases from V and 4 bases from J, with 15 bases between. CDR3 length: 15 amino acids. CDR1 is SNHLY, CDR2 FYNNEI, per germline.

V usage is TRBV5-8 and J usage is TRBJ2-5; TRBD1 agrees at 9 bases. The CDR3 sequence is 18 residues long. Germline CDR1 and CDR2: SGHTS and YDEGEE. The V and J ends lost 3 bases and 4 bases, in that order; junction bases with no gene match: 16. The CDR3 region has the DNA TGTGCCAGCAGCTCCGGGACAGGGAAAGGAGGGCGGGGAGAGACCCAGTACTTC. This codes for CASSSGTGKGGRGETQYF.

The CDR3 DNA is TGTGCCAGTGGGGGGGCCAGGTACGAGCAGTACTTC. This gives the protein CASGGARYEQYF. V and J are TRBV7-2 and TRBJ2-7; a weak D match, TRBD2 (7 bases). The germline V gene has CDR1 SGHTA and CDR2 FQGNSA. V lost 9 bases and J 4 bases, leaving 13 bases between the germline ends. This CDR3 contains 12 residues.

The chain couples TRBV7-2 to TRBJ2-7, with TRBD1 matching 7 bases. Germline V CDR1 and CDR2: SGHTA, FQGNSA. With 4 bases clipped from V and 6 bases from J, the junction kept 12 bases outside the gene matches. The CDR3 consists of 15 residues. The CDR3 DNA reads TGTGCCAGCAGCTACTCCGGGACAGCGAAGGGCGAGCAGTACTTC. It yields the protein CASSYSGTAKGEQYF.

V usage is TRBV7-2 and J usage is TRBJ2-2, with D possibly matching TRBD1 (5 bases). The V gene's germline CDR1 is SGHTA and CDR2 FQGNSA. The V end was cut by 5 bases, the J end by 7 bases, with 20 bases between. The CDR3 contains 16 residues. In DNA, the CDR3 is TGTGCCAGCAGCCCCTCCCAGGGTACGAATATCGGGGAGCTGTTTTTT. Translation: CASSPSQGTNIGELFF.

The chain joins TRBV6-5 to TRBJ1-5, with a weak D call TRBD1 (5 bases). This CDR3 contains 14 residues. Germline V gene lookup returns CDR1 MNHEY and CDR2 SVGAGI. Trimming left V 2 bases short and J 9 bases short, with 14 bases between. The CDR3 reads CASSYAGEKWPQHF. CDR3 in DNA: TGTGCCAGCAGTTACGCGGGGGAAAAGTGGCCCCAGCATTTT.

This chain connects TRBV18 to TRBJ1-1; no reliable D call. Germline values: CDR1 KGHSH, CDR2 LQKENI. Trimming took 3 bases from V and 3 from J, leaving 11 bases between them. The CDR3 is made up of 14 amino acids. The CDR3 is CASSPWRADTEAFF. Here the CDR3 DNA reads TGTGCCAGCTCACCTTGGAGGGCAGACACTGAAGCTTTCTTT. Full variable domain (missing parts from reference TRBV18 and TRBJ1-1): NAGVMQNPRHLVRRRGQEARLRCSPMKGHSHVYWYRQLPEEGLKFMVYLQKENIIDESGMPKERFSAEFPKEGPSILRIQQVVRGDSAAYFCASSPWRADTEAFFGQGTRLTVV.

CDR3 region: CASKGGGTNEKLFF. CDR3 nucleotide sequence: TGCGCCAGCAAAGGAGGCGGGACTAATGAAAAACTGTTTTTT. This chain uses TRBV10-2 with TRBJ1-4; no firm D call. The CDR3 sequence is 14 residues long. The germline V gene encodes CDR1 WSHSY and CDR2 SAAADI. V lost 7 bases and J 2 bases, leaving 11 bases between the germline ends.

The chain combines TRBV5-4 with TRBJ1-3; D is ambiguous. V lost 1 base to trimming and J lost 0 bases, with 8 bases between them. This CDR3 region has 15 residues. Germline CDR1 and CDR2: SGHNT and YYREEE (reference sequence). Here the CDR3 reads CASSLFRSSGNTIYF. In DNA form, the CDR3 reads TGTGCCAGCAGCTTGTTTCGGAGCTCTGGAAACACCATATATTTT.

In its sample, this clone was seen once. The chain joins TRBV7-2 to TRBJ1-2, with no clear D. The CDR3 sequence is 13 residues long. Deletions cut 0 bases from V and 5 bases from J, with 7 bases between. Germline-derived CDR1 and CDR2 are SGHTA and FQGNSA. CDR3 DNA: TGTGCCAGCAGCTTAGCCGCGAAGTATGGCTACACCTTC. Its protein product is CASSLAAKYGYTF. The whole variable domain, remainder taken from reference TRBV7-2 and TRBJ1-2, is GAGVSQSPSNKVTEKGKDVELRCDPISGHTALYWYRQSLGQGLEFLIYFQGNSAPDKSGLPSDRFSAERTGGSVSTLTIQRTQQEDSAVYLCASSLAAKYGYTFGSGTRLTVV.

This clone was seen a single time. The V call is TRBV27, the J call TRBJ2-5; 9 nucleotides match TRBD2. CDR1 and CDR2 (germline): MNHEY, SMNVEV (reference sequence). The CDR3 totals 14 residues. The junction had 9 bases not matched to a gene; V was cut back by 8 bases and J by 5 bases. The CDR3 is CASSRSGGRETQYF. The CDR3 nucleotides read TGTGCCAGCTCCCGAAGCGGGGGGAGGGAGACCCAGTACTTC.

The gene calls are TRBV5-4 and TRBJ2-1; 13 nucleotides match TRBD2. J gave up 10 bases and V 4 bases, and 8 bases lay outside the gene matches. CDR3 length: 15 residues. Germline V gives CDR1 SGHNT, CDR2 YYREEE (reference sequence). CDR3 DNA: TGTGCCAGCAGCCCAGGAGGACTAGCGGGAGACGAGCAGTTCTTC. It yields the protein CASSPGGLAGDEQFF.